This T cell receptor beta chain emerged from a study of shared clonotypes between healthy human individuals. Study as a whole: The plates for each donor numbered three CD4 naive, three CD4 memory, two CD8 naive and one CD8 memory. Findings and limits, study-wide: Shared clonotypes across all four donors exceeded non-shared ones in generation probability.

Libraries were prepared by immunoSEQ multiplex PCR; TCRdb keeps only in-frame clonotypes and omits some of them. This sample has around 1.9 million clones, with just under 95% found just once. CD45RO negativity and positive selection for CCR7 defined naive CD8 cells, a population that excluded terminally differentiated effector memory CD45RA+ cells. Regarding this clone: Its cognate antigen is unknown.

The origin of this receptor is a man aged 18 to 30 in good health. Some clones in this sample may be carry-over from other donors' samples. The sample comprised naive CD8+ T cells from PBMCs.

CDR3 in amino acids: CASSQDRDSYEQYF. DNA for the CDR3: TGTGCCAGTAGTCAAGACAGGGATTCCTACGAGCAGTACTTC. The chain joins TRBV19 to TRBJ2-7; the match to TRBD1 covers 7 bases. The CDR3 length is 14 residues. From germline, CDR1 is LNHDA and CDR2 SQIVND (reference sequence). After removal of 5 bases from V and 1 base from J, the junction contained 5 bases not matched to a gene.